A single sample is the source of the 9 T cell receptor beta chains below, sequenced in a study of cytomegalovirus exposure and HLA in healthy donors. Primers: 60 Vbeta forward and 13 Jbeta reverse. TCRdb's table, derived via immunoSEQ multiplex PCR, lists solely in-frame clones and lacks some. The repertoire holds about 160,000 clones, with about 85% as singletons. Input material: PBMCs. These receptors were obtained from a man between 18 and 35 years old in good health and CMV-seronegative.

The chain recombines TRBV6-6 with TRBJ2-7, with 8 bases that match TRBD1. Per germline, CDR1 MNHNY and CDR2 SVGAGI (reference sequence). This CDR3 spans 11 amino acids. The V segment lost 5 bases and the J segment 12 bases; nucleotides outside the gene matches: 6. As DNA, the CDR3 is TGTGCCAGCAGTCAAGGACAGGGACGGTACTTC. It yields the protein CASSQGQGRYF.

The chain combines TRBV18 with TRBJ1-5; D is unclear. Germline V gene lookup returns CDR1 KGHSH and CDR2 LQKENI. V gave up 4 bases and J gave up 4 bases, with 5 bases separating them. CDR3 length: 12 residues. The CDR3 coding sequence is TGTGCCAGCTCACGAGTTAATCAGCCCCAGCATTTT. It translates to CASSRVNQPQHF.

The chain employs TRBV7-9 and TRBJ1-1; 11 bases line up with TRBD1. This CDR3 is 17 amino acids long. Trimming removed 5 bases from V and 0 bases from J; junction bases left unmatched: 8. CDR1 SEHNR and CDR2 FQNEAQ come from the germline V gene (reference sequence). CDR3 in amino acids: CASSRGRDRGVNTEAFF. CDR3 nucleotides: TGTGCCAGCAGCCGGGGGAGGGACAGGGGGGTGAACACTGAAGCTTTCTTT.

The chain links TRBV29-1 to TRBJ2-3, with 9 bases identical to TRBD1. V dropped 4 bases and J dropped 1; count of bases not matched to a gene: 6. Germline loops: CDR1 SQVTM, CDR2 ANQGSEA. The CDR3 has 15 amino acids. The CDR3 nucleotides read TGCAGCGTTGTAGACAGGGGGAAGGGCACAGATACGCAGTATTTT. Residues: CSVVDRGKGTDTQYF.

The rearrangement uses TRBV7-9 and TRBJ2-1, with 14 positions matching TRBD2. The trim removed 5 bases at V and 12 bases at J, leaving 6 bases unmatched. This CDR3 spans 14 amino acids. Germline V gene data show CDR1 as SEHNR and CDR2 as FQNEAQ (reference sequence). CDR3 amino acids: CASSPRLAGGRQFF. Here the CDR3 DNA reads TGTGCCAGCAGCCCCCGACTAGCGGGAGGGCGGCAGTTCTTC. The full variable domain, its missing parts supplied by reference TRBV7-9 and TRBJ2-1, is DTGVSQNPRHKITKRGQNVTFRCDPISEHNRLYWYRQTLGQGPEFLTYFQNEAQLEKSRLLSDRFSAERPKGSFSTLEIQRTEQGDSAMYLCASSPRLAGGRQFFGPGTRLTVL.

This clone was detected only once. This chain connects TRBV5-1 to TRBJ2-1; TRBD2 aligns across 11 bases. Per germline, CDR1 SGHRS and CDR2 YFSETQ. V shed 0 bases and J 6 bases; nucleotides not matched to a gene: 2. The CDR3 spans 15 residues. The chain's CDR3 is CASSLVLAGVNEQFF. The DNA of the CDR3 is TGCGCCAGCAGCTTGGTACTAGCGGGAGTCAATGAGCAGTTCTTC.

V is TRBV7-8 and J is TRBJ2-2; D may be TRBD1 (6 bases). CDR1 is SGHVS, CDR2 FQNEAQ, per germline. Trimming took off 4 bases at V and 4 bases at J, with 13 bases between the two ends. The CDR3 has 15 residues. CDR3 nucleotide sequence: TGTGCCAGCAGCTCACAGGGCTCGGGCACCGGGGAGCTGTTTTTT. It is translated as CASSSQGSGTGELFF.

The rearrangement uses TRBV5-1 and TRBJ2-1; D might be TRBD2 (5 bases). In germline, CDR1 is SGHRS, CDR2 YFSETQ. V was trimmed by 5 bases and J by 6 bases, leaving 15 bases between them. The CDR3 has 14 amino acids. The CDR3 region is CASSLPRGSNEQFF. Written as DNA, the CDR3 is TGCGCCAGCAGTTTACCTCGGGGTTCCAATGAGCAGTTCTTC. The full variable domain, in which reference TRBV5-1 and TRBJ2-1 provide the parts outside the CDR3, is KAGVTQTPRYLIKTRGQQVTLSCSPISGHRSVSWYQQTPGQGLQFLFEYFSETQRNKGNFPGRFSGRQFSNSRSEMNVSTLELGDSALYLCASSLPRGSNEQFFGPGTRLTVL.

This clone was counted once. An end of the junction does not agree with germline; a read error may underlie this. The rearrangement joins TRBV7-9 to TRBJ1-1, with TRBD1 identical over 9 bases. Germline loops: CDR1 SEHNR, CDR2 FQNEAQ (reference sequence). The CDR3 runs to 15 residues. The CDR3, as DNA: TGTTCCAGCAGCTTAGGTCGGACAGGGGACACTGAAGCTTTCTTT. Translated: CSSSLGRTGDTEAFF.